This record looks at one T cell receptor beta chain sequence and its context. Trimming took off 0 bases at V and 5 bases at J, with 22 bases between the two ends. Germline V lookup: CDR1 LGHNT, CDR2 FRNRAP. The CDR3 is 18 residues long. The data stem from a study of STAT5B mutations in CD4+ large granular lymphocyte leukemia. TCRdb's copy holds only in-frame clones and misses some; the assay was immunoSEQ multiplex PCR. The sample consists of around 34,000 clones, roughly 85% of them appearing once. The specimen sequenced was CD4+ T cells from blood buffy coats. The chain links TRBV12-5 to TRBJ1-2; weak D call: TRBD1 (6 bases). The TCR sequence derives from a human donor in good health. CDR3 DNA sequence: TGTGCTAGTGGTTTGGTACGCCCGGCAGGGGCCGCAGGATATGGCTACACCTTC. This translates into CASGLVRPAGAAGYGYTF.